The 2 T cell receptor beta chains listed next were all sequenced from one sample in a study of alternative splicing in chronic myeloid leukemia remission. Overall study: Trial remission samples were taken at major or complete molecular response, at 12 or 24 months.

Libraries were built from poly-A-enriched mRNA from around 1 ug total RNA. TCRdb reprocessed the bulk RNA-seq reads and reports one entry per CDR3 protein, with no DNA. The repertoire includes about 150 distinct CDR3 sequences, 95% to 98% of them detected once, and around 8.3% sits in the top ten. The source material was PBMCs or total blood leukocytes (not recorded which), sampled during remission. The receptor source for this set is an adult with chronic myeloid leukemia.

The chain couples TRBV14 to TRBJ1-2. The CDR3 is 13 amino acids. Per germline, CDR1 SGHDN and CDR2 FVKESK. The CDR3 sequence is CASSQSLWDGYTF. Full variable domain (missing parts from reference TRBV14 and TRBJ1-2): EAGVTQFPSHSVIEKGQTVTLRCDPISGHDNLYWYRRVMGKEIKFLLHFVKESKQDESGMPNNRFLAERTGGTYSTLKVQPAELEDSGVYFCASSQSLWDGYTFGSGTRLTVV.

This clonotype has only one observation. The chain employs TRBV28 and TRBJ2-3; TCRdb reports TRBD2, a call that lacks DNA to check it against. The CDR3 length is 12 residues. From germline, CDR1 is MDHEN and CDR2 SYDVKM. CDR3 protein: CASRPLGQAGYF.